These T cell receptor beta chains were read from a single sample in a study of identical twins. One entry per CDR3 protein results from TCRdb running MiXCR on the 5' RACE reads. This sample has about 210,000 distinct CDR3 sequences; less than 9.5% occur once, and the top ten carry around 5%. The specimen was memory (CD45RO+) T cells sorted from blood. These receptors originate from a woman between 18 and 30 years old in good health. CDR3s include the opening cysteine and the closing phenylalanine or tryptophan. A D gene is named only where the DNA matches it firmly. Size tells how often a clone was seen (once, few, many) or the class of an expanded clone, and some rows leave it out.

v_call	clone_size	j_call	d_call	cdr3_length	cdr3_aa	cdr3_nt
TRBV12-3/TRBV12-4	NA	TRBJ2-5	NA	14	CASRGRRIQETQYF	TGTGCCAGCCGGGGGAGGCGGATTCAAGAGACCCAGTACTTC
TRBV7-3	few	TRBJ1-1	NA	13	CASSRGWETEAFF	TGTGCCAGCAGCCGTGGATGGGAGACTGAAGCTTTCTTT
TRBV7-8	few	TRBJ1-5	NA	16	CASSLAYGLSNQPQHF	TGTGCCAGCAGCTTAGCCTATGGACTGAGCAATCAGCCCCAGCATTTT
TRBV12-3/TRBV12-4	NA	TRBJ1-1	NA	14	CASSSRAANTEAFF	TGTGCCAGCAGTTCTAGGGCCGCAAACACTGAAGCTTTCTTT
TRBV7-3	NA	TRBJ2-1	NA	13	CASSSDRDNEQFF	TGTGCCAGCAGCTCCGACCGGGACAATGAGCAGTTCTTC
TRBV20-1	NA	TRBJ2-7	NA	16	CSARDVIRGAEGEQYF	TGCAGTGCTAGAGATGTTATTAGAGGGGCTGAGGGAGAGCAGTACTTC
TRBV6-1	NA	TRBJ1-5	NA	15	CASSVEWRGGQPQHF	TGTGCCAGCAGCGTGGAGTGGAGAGGGGGTCAGCCCCAGCATTTT
TRBV29-1	many	TRBJ2-7	TRBD2	14	CSVGRSGGTYEQYF	TGCAGCGTTGGACGTAGCGGGGGCACCTACGAGCAGTACTTC
TRBV12-3/TRBV12-4	many	TRBJ1-6	NA	14	CASSYLLRNSPLHF	TGTGCCAGCAGTTACCTACTGAGGAATTCACCCCTCCACTTT
TRBV12-5	many	TRBJ1-1	NA	13	CASGELRNTEAFF	TGTGCTAGTGGCGAGTTGAGGAACACTGAAGCTTTCTTT
TRBV5-1	NA	TRBJ2-3	TRBD2	17	CASSLERTSGGLDTQYF	TGCGCCAGCAGCTTGGAACGGACTAGCGGGGGGTTGGATACGCAGTATTTT
TRBV5-1	few	TRBJ1-1	NA	13	CASSLFWGGEAFF	TGCGCCAGCAGCTTGTTCTGGGGGGGTGAAGCTTTCTTT
TRBV7-9	few	TRBJ2-7	NA	13	CASSLSLGSEQYF	TGTGCCAGCAGCTTAAGTCTGGGTAGTGAGCAGTACTTC
TRBV11-2	NA	TRBJ2-1	NA	20	CASSRNTERRRGRADNEQFF	TGTGCCAGCAGCCGTAACACCGAGCGGAGAAGAGGCCGGGCGGACAATGAGCAGTTCTTC
TRBV14	NA	TRBJ2-5	NA	17	CASSAPWGTSDQETQYF	TGTGCCAGCAGCGCCCCGTGGGGGACAAGTGACCAAGAGACCCAGTACTTC
TRBV5-1	few	TRBJ1-2	NA	11	CASSLDTFYTF	TGCGCCAGCAGCTTGGATACATTCTACACCTTC
TRBV5-1	few	TRBJ1-3	NA	20	CASSSWSSGVIDRSGNTIYF	TGCGCCAGCAGCTCGTGGTCGTCAGGGGTAATCGACCGCTCTGGAAACACCATATATTTT
TRBV11-1	NA	TRBJ1-1	TRBD1	13	CASSRLEGAGAFF	TGTGCCAGCAGCCGGTTGGAGGGGGCAGGGGCTTTCTTT
TRBV7-8	NA	TRBJ1-1	NA	13	CASSFKGSGEAFF	TGTGCCAGCAGCTTTAAAGGGTCCGGTGAAGCTTTCTTT
TRBV7-6	few	TRBJ2-2	NA	14	CASSLDSHTGELFF	TGTGCCAGCAGCTTGGACAGCCACACCGGGGAGCTGTTTTTT
TRBV10-3	few	TRBJ1-1	NA	14	CAIRVGVVNTEAFF	TGTGCCATCCGGGTGGGGGTGGTGAACACTGAAGCTTTCTTT
TRBV4-2	NA	TRBJ2-7	TRBD2	16	CASSSLGLAGVSEQYF	TGTGCCAGCAGCTCACTAGGACTAGCGGGAGTTTCCGAGCAGTACTTC
TRBV5-1	many	TRBJ2-2	TRBD1	15	CASSLGDRDTGELFF	TGCGCCAGCAGCTTGGGTGACAGGGACACCGGGGAGCTGTTTTTT
TRBV4-3	few	TRBJ2-1	NA	15	CASSATRRSIDEQFF	TGCGCCAGCAGCGCAACGAGGCGCAGTATCGATGAGCAGTTCTTC
TRBV5-1	many	TRBJ2-1	NA	13	CASSPVGAWGQFF	TGCGCCAGCAGCCCCGTGGGGGCGTGGGGACAGTTCTTC
TRBV20-1	many	TRBJ2-2	NA	14	CSAESGTTTGELFF	TGCAGTGCAGAGTCCGGGACAACCACCGGGGAGCTGTTTTTT
TRBV10-3	many	TRBJ2-2	NA	15	CAISESSQNTGELFF	TGTGCCATCAGTGAGTCGAGTCAGAACACCGGGGAGCTGTTTTTT
TRBV12-3/TRBV12-4	many	TRBJ1-2	NA	13	CASSWGVQYGYTF	TGTGCCAGCAGTTGGGGGGTTCAGTATGGCTACACCTTC
TRBV19	NA	TRBJ2-5	NA	13	CASSAEPQETQYF	TGTGCCAGTTCGGCAGAGCCACAAGAGACCCAGTACTTC
TRBV12-3/TRBV12-4	few	TRBJ2-1	NA	13	CASSFNPYNEQFF	TGTGCCAGCAGTTTCAATCCCTACAATGAGCAGTTCTTC
TRBV6-1	many	TRBJ1-1	NA	14	CASRRQLKNTEAFF	TGTGCCAGCAGGAGACAGCTGAAGAACACTGAAGCTTTCTTT
TRBV11-2	few	TRBJ1-1	NA	14	CASSLDPGFTEAFF	TGTGCCAGCAGCTTAGATCCGGGTTTTACTGAAGCTTTCTTT
TRBV5-1	few	TRBJ2-7	TRBD2	17	CASSRGAAGGPGDEQYF	TGCGCCAGCAGCCGGGGAGCCGCGGGAGGCCCGGGGGACGAGCAGTACTTC
TRBV12-3/TRBV12-4	NA	TRBJ1-4	NA	14	CASSLDTFPEKLFF	TGTGCCAGCAGTTTAGATACATTCCCCGAAAAACTGTTTTTT
TRBV6-1	few	TRBJ2-6	NA	15	CASSEEPSGANVLTF	TGTGCCAGCAGTGAAGAACCCTCTGGGGCCAACGTCCTGACTTTC
TRBV10-3	many	TRBJ1-2	TRBD1	16	CAIRSGDSGNNYGYTF	TGTGCCATCAGGAGTGGGGACAGCGGGAATAACTATGGCTACACCTTC
TRBV12-3/TRBV12-4	few	TRBJ2-7	NA	12	CASSFGGIEQYF	TGTGCCAGCAGTTTTGGGGGGATCGAGCAGTACTTC
TRBV20-1	few	TRBJ2-3	TRBD2	15	CSAAASGESPDTQYF	TGCAGTGCTGCCGCTAGCGGGGAGTCACCAGATACGCAGTATTTT
TRBV5-1	NA	TRBJ2-1	TRBD1	16	CASSPPRTGLYNEQFF	TGCGCCAGCAGCCCCCCCCGGACAGGGCTCTACAATGAGCAGTTCTTC
TRBV20-1	few	TRBJ2-1	NA	11	CSAVKKDEQFF	TGCAGTGCTGTTAAAAAGGATGAGCAGTTCTTC
TRBV12-3/TRBV12-4	NA	TRBJ2-5	NA	14	CASSFRAGHETQYF	TGTGCCAGCAGTTTTAGGGCAGGGCACGAGACCCAGTACTTC
TRBV24-1	many	TRBJ2-1	TRBD2	16	CATSDTSGWPPNEQFF	TGTGCCACCAGTGACACTAGCGGGTGGCCCCCCAATGAGCAGTTCTTC